This TCR beta chain was sequenced for a study of OX40 agonist ivuxolimab in advanced cancers. This CDR3 is 14 amino acids long. The junction had 8 bases not matched to a gene; V was cut back by 0 bases and J by 9 bases. Germline V gene lookup returns CDR1 SGHRS and CDR2 YFSETQ. The data were produced by immunoSEQ multiplex PCR, yet TCRdb's version contains in-frame clones alone and is incomplete. The data show 69,000 or so clones, 85% seen once. The TCR originated in an adult with an advanced solid tumor such as melanoma, head and neck, liver or kidney cancer. The rearrangement joins TRBV5-1 to TRBJ2-5; 7 positions agree with TRBD2. Sequenced material: CD4+ or CD8+ T cells sorted from blood, taken in a trial of the OX40 agonist ivuxolimab. The CDR3 bases are TGCGCCAGCAGCTTGGACCCCGGACTAGTACCCCAGTACTTC. It is translated as CASSLDPGLVPQYF.